This T cell receptor beta chain was sequenced during a study of T cell changes during pregnancy in multiple sclerosis. J was trimmed by 2 bases and V by 5 bases; bases with no gene match: 11. CDR3 length: 16 amino acids. CDR1 and CDR2 (germline): SNHLY, FYNNEI. Repertoires were generated with immunoSEQ multiplex PCR, while TCRdb's copy carries only in-frame clones and drops some. The sample holds about 36,000 clones, 89% seen once. This material consisted of CD8+ T cells from peripheral blood mononuclear cells, taken in the third trimester of pregnancy. The source is a female donor with multiple sclerosis, enrolled in a pregnancy study. J is TRBJ2-7 and V is TRBV2, with 8 nucleotides matching TRBD2. CDR3 in DNA: TGTGCCAGCAGTCACCCCCTACTAGCGGTAACCTACGAGCAGTACTTC. It codes for CASSHPLLAVTYEQYF. Filled out from reference TRBV2 and TRBJ2-7, the complete variable domain reads EPEVTQTPSHQVTQMGQEVILRCVPISNHLYFYWYRQILGQKVEFLVSFYNNEISEKSEIFDDQFSVERPDGSNFTLKIRSTKLEDSAMYFCASSHPLLAVTYEQYFGPGTRLTVT.